The rows below give T cell receptor beta chains drawn from one sample of a study of cytomegalovirus exposure and HLA in healthy donors. Assay used: immunoSEQ multiplex PCR; TCRdb lists only in-frame clones, some missing. The sample contains roughly 220,000 clones, about 93% of which appear only once. Source material: PBMCs. The receptors derive from a woman in her late teens or twenties in good health and CMV-seronegative. The CDR3 runs from the conserved cysteine through the conserved F or W. A D gene is named only where the DNA matches it firmly. Clone size appears in some rows only: once, few, many, or a class for an expanded clone.

v_gene: TRBV30; d_gene: .; j_gene: TRBJ1-1; abundance: few; CDR3aa: CASTRTEAFF; CDR3nt: TGTGCCTCCACCCGGACTGAAGCTTTCTTT
v_gene: TRBV6-5; d_gene: TRBD1; j_gene: TRBJ2-7; abundance: .; CDR3aa: CASSSTGTGSYEQYF; CDR3nt: TGTGCCAGCAGTTCCACCGGGACAGGGTCTTACGAGCAGTACTTC
v_gene: TRBV6-5; d_gene: TRBD2; j_gene: TRBJ2-6; abundance: .; CDR3aa: CASSSRGGSGANVLTF; CDR3nt: TGTGCCAGCAGTTCGCGGGGCGGGAGCGGGGCCAACGTCCTGACTTTC
v_gene: TRBV2; d_gene: TRBD1; j_gene: TRBJ1-3; abundance: .; CDR3aa: CASWTGLSGNTIYF; CDR3nt: TGTGCCAGCTGGACAGGCCTCTCTGGAAACACCATATATTTT
v_gene: TRBV27; d_gene: TRBD1; j_gene: TRBJ2-1; abundance: .; CDR3aa: CASSPDRGNYNEQFF; CDR3nt: TGTGCCAGCAGCCCCGACAGGGGTAACTACAATGAGCAGTTCTTC
v_gene: TRBV11-2; d_gene: TRBD1; j_gene: TRBJ1-1; abundance: .; CDR3aa: CASSLDNRGKVNTEAFF; CDR3nt: TGTGCCAGCAGCTTAGACAACAGGGGGAAAGTGAACACTGAAGCTTTCTTT
v_gene: TRBV30; d_gene: .; j_gene: TRBJ1-1; abundance: .; CDR3aa: CAWSHTGRENTEAFF; CDR3nt: TGTGCCTGGAGTCACACGGGGCGGGAGAACACTGAAGCTTTCTTT
v_gene: TRBV25-1; d_gene: .; j_gene: TRBJ1-5; abundance: .; CDR3aa: CASSGEPYSNQPQHF; CDR3nt: TGTGCCAGCAGTGGTGAACCCTATAGCAATCAGCCCCAGCATTTT
v_gene: TRBV7-2; d_gene: .; j_gene: TRBJ2-3; abundance: .; CDR3aa: CASSWAADTQYF; CDR3nt: TGTGCCAGCAGCTGGGCAGCTGATACGCAGTATTTT
v_gene: TRBV29-1; d_gene: .; j_gene: TRBJ1-1; abundance: .; CDR3aa: CSAPREGNTEAFF; CDR3nt: TGCAGCGCCCCGAGGGAGGGGAACACTGAAGCTTTCTTT
v_gene: TRBV28; d_gene: TRBD1; j_gene: TRBJ2-7; abundance: .; CDR3aa: CASSSSGQGYNEQYF; CDR3nt: TGTGCCAGCAGTTCGTCGGGACAGGGGTACAACGAGCAGTACTTC
v_gene: TRBV5-1; d_gene: TRBD1; j_gene: TRBJ2-7; abundance: .; CDR3aa: CASSWGTAYEQYF; CDR3nt: TGCGCCAGCAGCTGGGGGACAGCCTACGAGCAGTACTTC
v_gene: TRBV28; d_gene: TRBD1; j_gene: TRBJ1-2; abundance: .; CDR3aa: CASSLRQGLGTYGYTF; CDR3nt: TGTGCCAGCAGTTTACGACAGGGGTTGGGAACTTATGGCTACACCTTC
v_gene: TRBV28; d_gene: .; j_gene: TRBJ2-7; abundance: .; CDR3aa: CASSPPGSLAGEQYF; CDR3nt: TGTGCCAGCAGTCCCCCCGGCAGCCTGGCGGGCGAGCAGTACTTC
v_gene: TRBV19; d_gene: TRBD2; j_gene: TRBJ2-7; abundance: few; CDR3aa: CASTPSAGGPQEQYF; CDR3nt: TGTGCCAGTACCCCGTCAGCGGGAGGGCCTCAGGAGCAGTACTTC
v_gene: TRBV5-4; d_gene: TRBD1; j_gene: TRBJ1-2; abundance: .; CDR3aa: CASTPGQGAYGYTF; CDR3nt: TGTGCCAGCACCCCGGGACAGGGGGCCTATGGCTACACCTTC
v_gene: TRBV7-2; d_gene: .; j_gene: TRBJ2-2; abundance: .; CDR3aa: CASSLGQWTGELFF; CDR3nt: TGTGCCAGCAGCTTAGGTCAGTGGACCGGGGAGCTGTTTTTT
v_gene: TRBV6-6; d_gene: .; j_gene: TRBJ1-1; abundance: .; CDR3aa: CANSKTQGNTEAFF; CDR3nt: TGTGCCAACTCCAAGACCCAGGGGAACACTGAAGCTTTCTTT
v_gene: TRBV19; d_gene: .; j_gene: TRBJ1-4; abundance: .; CDR3aa: CASSNVRSNEKLFF; CDR3nt: TGTGCCAGTAGTAATGTCAGAAGTAATGAAAAACTGTTTTTT
v_gene: TRBV5-1; d_gene: .; j_gene: TRBJ2-7; abundance: .; CDR3aa: CASSFDTFTYEQYF; CDR3nt: TGCGCCAGCAGCTTTGACACCTTTACTTACGAGCAGTACTTC
v_gene: TRBV15; d_gene: TRBD1; j_gene: TRBJ1-2; abundance: .; CDR3aa: CATSADRGNYGYTF; CDR3nt: TGTGCCACCAGCGCCGACAGGGGAAACTATGGCTACACCTTC
v_gene: TRBV27; d_gene: .; j_gene: TRBJ1-5; abundance: .; CDR3aa: CASGQAGQPQHF; CDR3nt: TGTGCCAGCGGGCAGGCGGGCCAGCCCCAGCATTTT
v_gene: TRBV7-2; d_gene: .; j_gene: TRBJ1-5; abundance: .; CDR3aa: CASSRGPGLTQPQHF; CDR3nt: TGTGCCAGCAGCCGAGGCCCGGGTCTGACTCAGCCCCAGCATTTT
v_gene: TRBV7-9; d_gene: TRBD1; j_gene: TRBJ2-7; abundance: .; CDR3aa: CASSIPGTGTSYEQYF; CDR3nt: TGTGCCAGCAGCATCCCCGGGACAGGGACCTCCTACGAGCAGTACTTC
v_gene: TRBV21-1; d_gene: .; j_gene: TRBJ1-5; abundance: once; CDR3aa: CASSKELPEALNGESNQPQHF; CDR3nt: TGTGCCAGCAGCAAAGAACTTCCGGAAGCTCTGAATGGGGAGAGCAATCAGCCCCAGCATTTT
v_gene: TRBV7-9; d_gene: TRBD1; j_gene: TRBJ1-2; abundance: .; CDR3aa: CASSQEDRGVNYGYTF; CDR3nt: TGTGCCAGCAGCCAGGAGGACAGGGGCGTTAACTATGGCTACACCTTC
v_gene: TRBV5-6; d_gene: .; j_gene: TRBJ2-7; abundance: .; CDR3aa: CASSESTQQYF; CDR3nt: TGTGCCAGCAGCGAGTCGACTCAGCAGTACTTC
v_gene: TRBV18; d_gene: .; j_gene: TRBJ1-3; abundance: .; CDR3aa: CASSPNSGVPGNTIYF; CDR3nt: TGTGCCAGCTCGCCCAACTCAGGGGTGCCTGGAAACACCATATATTTT
v_gene: TRBV6-1; d_gene: .; j_gene: TRBJ1-4; abundance: .; CDR3aa: CASSEAQGQQKLFF; CDR3nt: TGTGCCAGCAGTGAAGCGCAGGGCCAACAAAAACTGTTTTTT
v_gene: TRBV7-3; d_gene: .; j_gene: TRBJ2-3; abundance: .; CDR3aa: CASSQGASSTDTQYF; CDR3nt: TGTGCCAGCAGCCAAGGAGCCTCTAGCACAGATACGCAGTATTTT
v_gene: TRBV12-5; d_gene: TRBD1; j_gene: TRBJ1-2; abundance: once; CDR3aa: CARGTDGGYTF; CDR3nt: TGTGCTAGAGGGACAGACGGTGGCTACACCTTC
v_gene: TRBV5-4; d_gene: .; j_gene: TRBJ2-7; abundance: .; CDR3aa: CASSPSGGAPLTYEQYF; CDR3nt: TGTGCCAGCAGCCCCTCTGGAGGGGCCCCACTTACCTACGAGCAGTACTTC
v_gene: TRBV7-2; d_gene: .; j_gene: TRBJ1-2; abundance: .; CDR3aa: CASSSTAGDNYGYTF; CDR3nt: TGTGCCAGCAGCTCCACCGCGGGGGATAACTATGGCTACACCTTC
v_gene: TRBV9; d_gene: .; j_gene: TRBJ1-6; abundance: .; CDR3aa: CASSVAAGYNSPLHF; CDR3nt: TGTGCCAGCAGCGTAGCGGCAGGGTATAATTCACCCCTCCACTTT
v_gene: TRBV5-1; d_gene: .; j_gene: TRBJ2-7; abundance: .; CDR3aa: CASSLVSYGGYEQYF; CDR3nt: TGCGCCAGCAGCTTGGTTTCTTATGGGGGGTACGAGCAGTACTTC
v_gene: TRBV10-3; d_gene: TRBD1; j_gene: TRBJ2-3; abundance: few; CDR3aa: CAIKQGLTDTQYF; CDR3nt: TGTGCCATCAAACAGGGGTTGACAGATACGCAGTATTTT
v_gene: TRBV6-1; d_gene: .; j_gene: TRBJ2-5; abundance: .; CDR3aa: CASSDAGPRRGTQYF; CDR3nt: TGTGCCAGCAGTGATGCGGGCCCGCGACGAGGGACCCAGTACTTC
v_gene: TRBV29-1; d_gene: TRBD1; j_gene: TRBJ1-2; abundance: .; CDR3aa: CSVAPGQGYYGYTF; CDR3nt: TGCAGCGTTGCCCCCGGACAGGGTTACTATGGCTACACCTTC
v_gene: TRBV27; d_gene: TRBD2; j_gene: TRBJ2-7; abundance: .; CDR3aa: CASSLTSGASEQYF; CDR3nt: TGTGCCAGCAGCCTGACTAGCGGGGCCTCCGAGCAGTACTTC
v_gene: TRBV19; d_gene: TRBD1; j_gene: TRBJ1-2; abundance: .; CDR3aa: CASTPLGGQLYGYTF; CDR3nt: TGTGCCAGTACCCCTCTAGGGGGACAGTTGTATGGCTACACCTTC
v_gene: TRBV25-1; d_gene: TRBD1; j_gene: TRBJ1-1; abundance: .; CDR3aa: CASSDGQGRDTEAFF; CDR3nt: TGTGCCAGCAGTGACGGACAGGGGCGCGACACTGAAGCTTTCTTT
v_gene: TRBV7-9; d_gene: TRBD1; j_gene: TRBJ1-2; abundance: .; CDR3aa: CASSPWTGGVGYTF; CDR3nt: TGTGCCAGCAGCCCTTGGACAGGGGGCGTTGGCTACACCTTC
v_gene: TRBV5-1; d_gene: .; j_gene: TRBJ2-1; abundance: .; CDR3aa: CASSFTGDPSSYNEQFF; CDR3nt: TGCGCCAGCAGCTTTACGGGTGACCCCTCCTCCTACAATGAGCAGTTCTTC
v_gene: TRBV25-1; d_gene: TRBD1; j_gene: TRBJ1-6; abundance: .; CDR3aa: CASSPTGESSYNSPLHF; CDR3nt: TGTGCCAGCAGCCCTACAGGGGAGAGCTCCTATAATTCACCCCTCCACTTT
v_gene: TRBV7-9; d_gene: .; j_gene: TRBJ1-5; abundance: .; CDR3aa: CASSLVGDQPQHF; CDR3nt: TGTGCCAGCAGCTTAGTGGGAGATCAGCCCCAGCATTTT
v_gene: TRBV27; d_gene: .; j_gene: TRBJ2-1; abundance: .; CDR3aa: CASSPRQVFSYNEQFF; CDR3nt: TGTGCCAGCAGTCCCCGACAGGTCTTTTCCTACAATGAGCAGTTCTTC